The rows below give T cell receptor beta chains drawn from one sample of a study of T cells in Graves' hyperthyroidism and ophthalmopathy. TCRdb independently ran MiXCR on the multiplex PCR reads; one entry per CDR3 protein. The top ten hold about 60% of the sample, which has around 300,000 distinct CDR3 sequences, over 20% seen once. The sequencing input was blood. The receptor source for this set is a man aged 25 to 40 with Graves' ophthalmopathy. Both conserved end residues are part of each CDR3. A D gene is named only where the DNA matches it firmly. Clone size, where shown, is once, few, many, or a class for clones that have expanded.

D gene: TRBD2; V gene: TRBV5-1; clone size: many; J gene: TRBJ2-1; CDR3 DNA: TGCGCCAGCAGCTTGATCCAGCGGGAAGGCAATGAGCAGTTCTTC; CDR3 protein: CASSLIQREGNEQFF
D gene: NA; V gene: TRBV12-3/TRBV12-4; clone size: many; J gene: TRBJ2-2; CDR3 DNA: TGTGCCAGCAGTTTCAAGCGGGACACCGGGGAGCTGTTTTTT; CDR3 protein: CASSFKRDTGELFF
D gene: TRBD1; V gene: TRBV20-1; clone size: NA; J gene: TRBJ1-3; CDR3 DNA: TGCGGTGCTAGAGACGCAAGACAGGGCCGAAACACCATATATTTT; CDR3 protein: CGARDARQGRNTIYF
D gene: TRBD1; V gene: TRBV28; clone size: few; J gene: TRBJ2-3; CDR3 DNA: TGTGCCAGCAGACCAGGACAGGGGGCGGGAGATACGCAGTATTTT; CDR3 protein: CASRPGQGAGDTQYF
D gene: NA; V gene: TRBV11-1; clone size: NA; J gene: TRBJ2-1; CDR3 DNA: TGTGCCAGCACCCTGGGTCTGAGCTCCTACAATGAGCAGTTCTTC; CDR3 protein: CASTLGLSSYNEQFF
D gene: TRBD1; V gene: TRBV30; clone size: many; J gene: TRBJ1-1; CDR3 DNA: TGTGCCTGGAGGCACAGGGGGGTGGGAACTGAAGCTTTCTTT; CDR3 protein: CAWRHRGVGTEAFF
D gene: NA; V gene: TRBV13; clone size: many; J gene: TRBJ2-3; CDR3 DNA: TGTGCCAGCAGCTTAGGCAGCATGGGTTTAGATACGCAGTATTTT; CDR3 protein: CASSLGSMGLDTQYF
D gene: NA; V gene: TRBV10-3; clone size: few; J gene: TRBJ2-3; CDR3 DNA: TGTGCCATCAGAGACGGCGGGTCTAGCGGCACAGATACGCAGTATTTT; CDR3 protein: CAIRDGGSSGTDTQYF
D gene: NA; V gene: TRBV28; clone size: many; J gene: TRBJ1-1; CDR3 DNA: TGTGCCAGCACGTTAGAGGGAGTAATACCCCGCGACACTGAAGCTTTCTTT; CDR3 protein: CASTLEGVIPRDTEAFF
D gene: NA; V gene: TRBV5-6; clone size: NA; J gene: TRBJ2-7; CDR3 DNA: TGTGCCAGCAGCTTGGCTAGCGCCCACAACGAGCAGTACTTC; CDR3 protein: CASSLASAHNEQYF
D gene: NA; V gene: TRBV24-1; clone size: NA; J gene: TRBJ2-1; CDR3 DNA: TGTGCCACCAGTGATCCCCGGACAATCGCGTATGAGCAGTTCTTC; CDR3 protein: CATSDPRTIAYEQFF
D gene: TRBD2; V gene: TRBV9; clone size: few; J gene: TRBJ2-1; CDR3 DNA: TGTGCCAGCAGCGTAGGACTAGCGGGAGTTTCCTACAATGAGCAGTTCTTC; CDR3 protein: CASSVGLAGVSYNEQFF
D gene: TRBD2; V gene: TRBV7-6; clone size: NA; J gene: TRBJ2-5; CDR3 DNA: TGTGCCAGCAGCTCCAGCCACAGGCGGGGGGAGACCCAGTACTTC; CDR3 protein: CASSSSHRRGETQYF
D gene: TRBD2; V gene: TRBV20-1; clone size: NA; J gene: TRBJ2-3; CDR3 DNA: TGCAGTGCCTACCTAGCGGGGTCTAGCACAGATACGCAGTATTTT; CDR3 protein: CSAYLAGSSTDTQYF
D gene: NA; V gene: TRBV12-3/TRBV12-4; clone size: few; J gene: TRBJ1-2; CDR3 DNA: TGTGCCAGCAGTTTAGCGCTTGGCAGGGCTAACTATGGCTACACCTTC; CDR3 protein: CASSLALGRANYGYTF
D gene: NA; V gene: TRBV29-1; clone size: few; J gene: TRBJ2-3; CDR3 DNA: TGCAGCGTTGAAACAGGGATCAGGATGACAGATACGCAGTATTTT; CDR3 protein: CSVETGIRMTDTQYF
D gene: TRBD2; V gene: TRBV12-3/TRBV12-4; clone size: few; J gene: TRBJ2-3; CDR3 DNA: TGTGCCAGCAGTTCGTCGGGAGGGCCGCAAGATACGCAGTATTTT; CDR3 protein: CASSSSGGPQDTQYF
D gene: NA; V gene: TRBV11-2; clone size: many; J gene: TRBJ1-3; CDR3 DNA: TGTGCCAGCAGCTTAGAACCGGGCCTGTATGGAAACACCATATATTTT; CDR3 protein: CASSLEPGLYGNTIYF
D gene: NA; V gene: TRBV3-1; clone size: NA; J gene: TRBJ2-5; CDR3 DNA: TGTGCCAGCAGCCAACTGCGAGAGACCCAGTACTTC; CDR3 protein: CASSQLRETQYF
D gene: TRBD2; V gene: TRBV28; clone size: NA; J gene: TRBJ2-7; CDR3 DNA: TGTGCCAGCACAACTAGCGGGAGGATTGGAACCTACGAGCAGTACTTC; CDR3 protein: CASTTSGRIGTYEQYF
D gene: TRBD1; V gene: TRBV20-1; clone size: NA; J gene: TRBJ2-7; CDR3 DNA: TGCAGTGCGAACAGGGGTGCCTACGAGCAGTACTTC; CDR3 protein: CSANRGAYEQYF
D gene: TRBD2; V gene: TRBV11-3; clone size: many; J gene: TRBJ2-1; CDR3 DNA: TGTGCCAGCAGCACATGGACTAGCGGGGATGACTACAATGAGCAGTTCTTC; CDR3 protein: CASSTWTSGDDYNEQFF
D gene: TRBD1; V gene: TRBV27; clone size: few; J gene: TRBJ1-1; CDR3 DNA: TGTGCCAGCCTCGGACAGGGCTTAACTGAAGCTTTCTTT; CDR3 protein: CASLGQGLTEAFF
D gene: TRBD2; V gene: TRBV6-2/TRBV6-3; clone size: few; J gene: TRBJ2-1; CDR3 DNA: TGTGCCAGCAGTCTCCGGGAGGGAGGCAGGAATGAGCAGTTCTTC; CDR3 protein: CASSLREGGRNEQFF
D gene: TRBD2; V gene: TRBV24-1; clone size: many; J gene: TRBJ2-2; CDR3 DNA: TGTGCCACCAGTGATATTAGGACTAGCGGGCCGAACACCGGGGAGCTGTTTTTT; CDR3 protein: CATSDIRTSGPNTGELFF
D gene: NA; V gene: TRBV3-1; clone size: many; J gene: TRBJ2-5; CDR3 DNA: TGTGCCAGCAGCCAAGATCGCCCCTTGTTTACCCAGTACTTC; CDR3 protein: CASSQDRPLFTQYF
D gene: TRBD1; V gene: TRBV6-1; clone size: NA; J gene: TRBJ2-2; CDR3 DNA: TGTGCCAGCAGGGTAGTTACAGGGGGCGCAACCGGGGAGCTGTTTTTT; CDR3 protein: CASRVVTGGATGELFF
D gene: NA; V gene: TRBV20-1; clone size: few; J gene: TRBJ2-3; CDR3 DNA: TGCAGTGCTCCCTCCTCGAGCACAGATACGCAGTATTTT; CDR3 protein: CSAPSSSTDTQYF
D gene: TRBD2; V gene: TRBV20-1; clone size: few; J gene: TRBJ2-1; CDR3 DNA: TGCAGTGCTAGGCTAGCGGACTCCTACAATGAGCAGTTCTTC; CDR3 protein: CSARLADSYNEQFF
D gene: NA; V gene: TRBV7-9; clone size: few; J gene: TRBJ2-7; CDR3 DNA: TGTGCCAGCAGCGACCCGGGACCGCCCTACGAGCAGTACTTC; CDR3 protein: CASSDPGPPYEQYF
D gene: NA; V gene: TRBV3-1; clone size: NA; J gene: TRBJ1-1; CDR3 DNA: TGTGCCAGCAGCCCCCGGACATCTATGAACACTGAAGCTTTCTTT; CDR3 protein: CASSPRTSMNTEAFF
D gene: TRBD1; V gene: TRBV6-1; clone size: NA; J gene: TRBJ2-6; CDR3 DNA: TGTGCCAGCAGTGACTCCGGGACAGGGGTCGGGGCCAACGTCCTGACTTTC; CDR3 protein: CASSDSGTGVGANVLTF
D gene: NA; V gene: TRBV3-1; clone size: many; J gene: TRBJ2-1; CDR3 DNA: TGTGCCAGCAGCCACGGGATGGCCAGGGGCAGGCTAGTGGGGGCTGATGAGCAGTTCTTC; CDR3 protein: CASSHGMARGRLVGADEQFF
D gene: TRBD2; V gene: TRBV6-1; clone size: few; J gene: TRBJ2-3; CDR3 DNA: TGTGCCAGCAGTTCAAGACTAGCGGAGGGGGATACGCAGTATTTT; CDR3 protein: CASSSRLAEGDTQYF
D gene: NA; V gene: TRBV24-1; clone size: NA; J gene: TRBJ2-2; CDR3 DNA: TGTGCCACCAGTGATCCCGTCCAAGCGGGCACCGGGGAGCTGTTTTTT; CDR3 protein: CATSDPVQAGTGELFF
D gene: NA; V gene: TRBV7-2; clone size: NA; J gene: TRBJ2-7; CDR3 DNA: TGTGCCAGCAGCACGTCCGCCTCCTACGAGCAGTACTTC; CDR3 protein: CASSTSASYEQYF
D gene: TRBD2; V gene: TRBV12-3/TRBV12-4; clone size: NA; J gene: TRBJ2-7; CDR3 DNA: TGTGCCAGCAGCCCCATTTTAGCGGGAGAGTCCTACGAGCAGTACTTC; CDR3 protein: CASSPILAGESYEQYF
D gene: NA; V gene: TRBV5-6; clone size: NA; J gene: TRBJ2-7; CDR3 DNA: TGTGCCAGCAGCTTGCCTAGGGGGTACGACGCGGATGAGCAGTACTTC; CDR3 protein: CASSLPRGYDADEQYF
D gene: TRBD2; V gene: TRBV4-1; clone size: NA; J gene: TRBJ2-1; CDR3 DNA: TGCGCCAGCAGCCACCGGGAGGGTCTGTACAATGAGCAGTTCTTC; CDR3 protein: CASSHREGLYNEQFF
D gene: TRBD1; V gene: TRBV5-1; clone size: many; J gene: TRBJ1-5; CDR3 DNA: TGCGCCAGCAGACTCGGGACAGATAGCAATCAGCCCCAGCATTTT; CDR3 protein: CASRLGTDSNQPQHF
D gene: NA; V gene: TRBV2; clone size: many; J gene: TRBJ2-5; CDR3 DNA: TGTGCCAGCAGTGAAAAGTGGGACCAAGAGACCCAGTACTTC; CDR3 protein: CASSEKWDQETQYF
D gene: NA; V gene: TRBV6-1; clone size: few; J gene: TRBJ2-1; CDR3 DNA: TGTGCCAGCAGTAAGCCCCCTAGGAATGAGCAGTTCTTC; CDR3 protein: CASSKPPRNEQFF
D gene: NA; V gene: TRBV19; clone size: NA; J gene: TRBJ1-1; CDR3 DNA: TGTGCCAGCACCATACTGGCGGGTAATACTGAAGCTTTCTTT; CDR3 protein: CASTILAGNTEAFF
D gene: NA; V gene: TRBV18; clone size: many; J gene: TRBJ1-2; CDR3 DNA: TGTGCCAGCTCACCTGTGGACGGCGACTATGGCTACACCTTC; CDR3 protein: CASSPVDGDYGYTF
D gene: TRBD2; V gene: TRBV11-2; clone size: many; J gene: TRBJ2-7; CDR3 DNA: TGTGCCAGCACCCTAGCGGGAGGGGGCTACGAGCAGTACTTC; CDR3 protein: CASTLAGGGYEQYF
D gene: NA; V gene: TRBV5-1; clone size: many; J gene: TRBJ2-7; CDR3 DNA: TGCGCCAGCAGCTTGGATGGCAAAAGCTCCTACGAGCAGTACTTC; CDR3 protein: CASSLDGKSSYEQYF
D gene: TRBD2; V gene: TRBV20-1; clone size: few; J gene: TRBJ2-5; CDR3 DNA: TGCAGTGCTAGAGACAATCTCGGGACTAGTTCAGAGACCCAGTACTTC; CDR3 protein: CSARDNLGTSSETQYF
D gene: NA; V gene: TRBV13; clone size: few; J gene: TRBJ2-3; CDR3 DNA: TGTGCCAGCAGCTTAACGGCTAACACAGATACGCAGTATTTT; CDR3 protein: CASSLTANTDTQYF
D gene: NA; V gene: TRBV6-1; clone size: NA; J gene: TRBJ1-1; CDR3 DNA: TGTGCCAGCCAAAGAACAGGAATTAACACTGAAGCTTTCTTT; CDR3 protein: CASQRTGINTEAFF
D gene: TRBD1; V gene: TRBV20-1; clone size: many; J gene: TRBJ1-1; CDR3 DNA: TGCAGTGAGACAGGGCCGAACACTGAAGCTTTCTTT; CDR3 protein: CSETGPNTEAFF
D gene: NA; V gene: TRBV6-1; clone size: NA; J gene: TRBJ1-1; CDR3 DNA: TGTGCCAGCAGTGCGGGGGACACAATGAACACTGAAGCTTTCTTT; CDR3 protein: CASSAGDTMNTEAFF
D gene: NA; V gene: TRBV6-2/TRBV6-3; clone size: few; J gene: TRBJ1-1; CDR3 DNA: TGTGCCAGCAGCCCAGGCGGGACCCACACTGAAGCTTTCTTT; CDR3 protein: CASSPGGTHTEAFF
D gene: TRBD2; V gene: TRBV27; clone size: medium-sized; J gene: TRBJ2-1; CDR3 DNA: TGTGCCAGCAGTTCCACCTCGACTAGCGGGACTTACAATGAGCAGTTCTTC; CDR3 protein: CASSSTSTSGTYNEQFF
D gene: TRBD1; V gene: TRBV20-1; clone size: NA; J gene: TRBJ1-4; CDR3 DNA: TGCAGTGCAGACACAGGGGGCAGCAATGAAAAACTGTTTTTT; CDR3 protein: CSADTGGSNEKLFF
D gene: TRBD1; V gene: TRBV12-5; clone size: many; J gene: TRBJ2-7; CDR3 DNA: TGTGCTAGTGGTACTCCAGGGGGTGGCGAGCAGTACTTC; CDR3 protein: CASGTPGGGEQYF
D gene: TRBD2; V gene: TRBV5-4; clone size: NA; J gene: TRBJ2-7; CDR3 DNA: TGTGCCAGCAGCGGCGGGACTAGCACCTACTACGAGCAGTACTTC; CDR3 protein: CASSGGTSTYYEQYF